A single sample gave rise to the 23 T cell receptor beta chains below, sequenced in a study of blood T cell repertoires in COVID-19. Profiling relied on immunoSEQ multiplex PCR, and the TCRdb table lists in-frame clones only, not all of them. The data hold a few hundred thousand clones, with 85% observed a single time. Sequenced: peripheral blood. The source is a woman aged 18-29 years with acute or convalescent COVID-19.

Written as DNA, the CDR3 is TGTGCCAGCAGCCAAGAACGGGGGACGTGGGCTTTCTTT. Protein sequence: CASSQERGTWAFF. The J gene is TRBJ1-1, the V gene TRBV3-1 (or the pseudogene TRBV3-2); TRBD1 is a possible D gene (5 bases). The CDR3 totals 13 residues. Germline-derived CDR1 and CDR2 are LGHDT and YNNKEL (reference sequence). Trimming cost V 0 bases and J 11 bases, with 13 bases left between them.

The V gene is TRBV29-1, the J gene TRBJ1-2; 9 nucleotides match TRBD1. The CDR3 runs 11 residues. Germline V gene data show CDR1 as SQVTM and CDR2 as ANQGSEA. The trim removed 6 bases at V and 10 bases at J, leaving 6 bases unmatched. The CDR3 sequence: CSVGQGEDYTF. CDR3 nucleotides: TGCAGCGTGGGACAGGGAGAAGACTACACCTTC. The full variable domain, in which reference TRBV29-1 and TRBJ1-2 provide the parts outside the CDR3, is SAVISQKPSRDICQRGTSLTIQCQVDSQVTMMFWYRQQPGQSLTLIATANQGSEATYESGFVIDKFPISRPNLTFSTLTVSNMSPEDSSIYLCSVGQGEDYTFGSGTRLTVV.

This clone appeared once. The V and J genes are TRBV23-1 and TRBJ1-2, with TRBD1 identical over 8 bases. TRBV23-1 qualifies as an ORF whose function is uncertain. V trimming: 3 bases; J trimming: 4 bases; junction bases outside the gene matches: 7. This CDR3 has 15 amino acids. The CDR3: CASSHHRGTSYGYTF. As DNA, the CDR3 is TGCGCCAGCAGTCACCACAGGGGGACGAGCTATGGCTACACCTTC.

The CDR3 nucleotides read TGTGCCAGCAGCCAAGACCTCCCCGTAGCAAGCGGGGAAGTCAATGAGCAGTTCTTC. The encoded protein is CASSQDLPVASGEVNEQFF. V gene TRBV4-2 combines with J gene TRBJ2-1; 7 nucleotides match TRBD2. V shed 0 bases, J shed 6 bases, and the junction held 17 bases outside the gene matches. Per the germline V gene, CDR1 is LGHNA and CDR2 is YNFKEQ. The CDR3 extends over 19 amino acids.

The chain joins TRBV2 to TRBJ1-6, with TRBD1 matching 8 bases. Unmatched junction bases numbered 8, after V lost 7 bases and J lost 0 bases. The germline gives CDR1 SNHLY, CDR2 FYNNEI. The CDR3 extends over 17 amino acids. The CDR3 region has the DNA TGTGCCAGCACCTGGGACAGGCCCAGCTCCTATAATTCACCCCTCCACTTT. It encodes CASTWDRPSSYNSPLHF.

The CDR3 DNA reads TGTGCCAGCAGCCTAGGGACAGGGGGGATCAAAGAGACCCAGTACTTC. Its protein is CASSLGTGGIKETQYF. This sequence joins TRBV5-5 and TRBJ2-5, with 11 bases that match TRBD1. The CDR3 consists of 16 residues. Germline CDR1 SGHKS, CDR2 YYEKEE (reference sequence). J gave up 3 bases and V 4 bases, and 8 bases lay outside the gene matches.

The chain carries TRBV4-1 and TRBJ2-6, with 12 bases aligning to TRBD1. The CDR3 contains 18 residues. CDR1 and CDR2 (germline): MGHRA, YSYEKL. J was trimmed by 2 bases and V by 0 bases; bases with no gene match: 2. The CDR3 DNA sequence: TGCGCCAGCAGCCAAGAGTGGGACAGGGGGCCTGGGGCCAACGTCCTGACTTTC. This encodes CASSQEWDRGPGANVLTF.

The V gene is TRBV5-1, the J gene TRBJ1-4, with a weak D call TRBD1 (6 bases). Germline V gives CDR1 SGHRS, CDR2 YFSETQ. V was trimmed by 1 base and J by 4 bases, leaving 8 bases between them. The CDR3 extends over 14 amino acids. In DNA form, the CDR3 reads TGCGCCAGCAGCTTGACAGGGTTTAATGAAAAACTGTTTTTT. Translation: CASSLTGFNEKLFF.

This chain connects TRBV4-1 to TRBJ1-2; 9 bases match TRBD1. This CDR3 region has 14 residues. Trimming removed 2 bases from V and 7 bases from J; junction bases left unmatched: 5. Per the germline V gene, CDR1 is MGHRA and CDR2 is YSYEKL. CDR3 residues: CASSQLTGGGGYTF. As DNA, the CDR3 is TGCGCCAGCAGCCAATTGACAGGGGGGGGTGGCTACACCTTC.

This clone was recorded only once. V is TRBV27 and J is TRBJ2-7, with TRBD2 identical over 8 bases. The CDR3 contains 14 residues. V lost 6 bases and J lost 6; bases outside the gene matches: 10. The germline CDR1 and CDR2 sequences are MNHEY and SMNVEV (reference sequence). CDR3 loop: CASSHSGGALEQYF. The CDR3 bases are TGTGCCAGCAGCCACTCCGGGGGGGCCCTCGAGCAGTACTTC.

The chain carries TRBV21-1 and TRBJ2-3; the table's D call TRBD2 went unverified against the DNA. TRBV21-1 is described as a pseudogene. The CDR3 is made up of 16 amino acids. CDR3 DNA: TGTGCCAGCAGCACTCGAGCGGGAGCTGATATCGATACGCAGTATTTT. Its protein is CASSTRAGADIDTQYF.

This rearrangement joins TRBV6-1 to TRBJ2-4; D gene uncertain. CDR3 length: 16 residues. CDR1 is MNHNS and CDR2 is SASEGT in the germline V gene. The V gene lost 1 base and the J gene lost 8 bases, with 18 bases spanning the gap. The CDR3 loop reads CASSEGFGQVADIQYF. In DNA, the CDR3 is TGTGCCAGCAGTGAAGGTTTTGGGCAGGTCGCAGACATTCAGTACTTC.

This clone was counted ten times or more. The genes are TRBV18 and TRBJ2-7; TRBD1 might be the D (6 bases). Trimming removed 6 bases from V and 3 bases from J, with 15 bases in between. CDR3 length: 14 amino acids. Germline lookup yields CDR1 KGHSH and CDR2 LQKENI. The chain's CDR3 is CASSSQGSDYEQYF. The CDR3 DNA sequence: TGTGCCAGCTCTTCACAGGGTAGCGACTACGAGCAGTACTTC.

The chain recombines TRBV28 with TRBJ2-7, with D possibly being TRBD1 (5 bases). Germline V gene data show CDR1 as MDHEN and CDR2 as SYDVKM. Trimming took 7 bases from V and 6 from J, leaving 10 bases between them. The CDR3 contains 11 residues. The CDR3 DNA is TGTGCCAGCACTCTTCAGGGCGAGCAGTACTTC. Encoded protein: CASTLQGEQYF.

This clone was recorded once. The V and J genes are TRBV5-1 and TRBJ2-5, with a tentative D call TRBD1 (6 bases). Trimming shortened V by 2 bases and J by 0 bases, and 14 bases separated the two germline ends. Germline V lookup: CDR1 SGHRS, CDR2 YFSETQ. CDR3 length equals 16 residues. The CDR3 DNA reads TGCGCCAGCAGCTTAGGGGGAAATAGGTACCAAGAGACCCAGTACTTC. This encodes CASSLGGNRYQETQYF. Full variable domain (remainder filled in from reference TRBV5-1 and TRBJ2-5): KAGVTQTPRYLIKTRGQQVTLSCSPISGHRSVSWYQQTPGQGLQFLFEYFSETQRNKGNFPGRFSGRQFSNSRSEMNVSTLELGDSALYLCASSLGGNRYQETQYFGPGTRLLVL.

V and J are TRBV7-6 and TRBJ2-2; D ambiguous. The CDR3 is made up of 17 amino acids. Trimming removed 2 bases from V and 0 bases from J, with 13 bases in between. Germline values: CDR1 SGHVS, CDR2 FNYEAQ. CDR3 DNA: TGTGCCAGCAGCTTAACCATAGGAGCCCCGAACACCGGGGAGCTGTTTTTT. This sequence encodes CASSLTIGAPNTGELFF.

This clone was counted once. The J gene is TRBJ1-1, the V gene TRBV7-9; D is undetermined. Germline V CDR1 and CDR2: SEHNR, FQNEAQ (reference sequence). CDR3 length: 14 amino acids. Trimming removed 5 bases from V and 4 bases from J, with 14 bases in between. The DNA of the CDR3 is TGTGCCAGCAGCCCGACTAGGGTATCCACTGAAGCTTTCTTT. This gives the protein CASSPTRVSTEAFF.

This clone was counted a single time. The V call is TRBV28, the J call TRBJ2-7; D is perhaps TRBD2 (7 bases). Germline CDR1 and CDR2: MDHEN and SYDVKM. The CDR3 extends over 15 amino acids. With 6 bases removed from V and 2 bases from J, the gap between germline ends came to 17 bases. The CDR3 sequence: CASSNGGASAYEQYF. The CDR3 DNA reads as TGTGCCAGCAGCAATGGGGGGGCCAGCGCCTACGAGCAGTACTTC.

This chain joins TRBV4-2 and TRBJ1-1; TRBD1 might be the D (5 bases). The CDR3 is 15 amino acids. The ends were cut back, 3 bases at V and 4 bases at J, with 15 bases in the middle. In germline, CDR1 is LGHNA, CDR2 YNFKEQ. The CDR3 is CASSQWGDPSTEAFF. DNA for the CDR3: TGTGCCAGCAGCCAGTGGGGGGACCCGAGCACTGAAGCTTTCTTT.

This clone has just one count. CDR3 amino acids: CASSQAVLSFSGNTIYF. In nucleotides, the CDR3 is TGTGCCAGCAGCCAAGCTGTTTTGTCGTTTTCTGGAAACACCATATATTTT. The chain couples TRBV14 to TRBJ1-3; D ambiguous. Between the trimmed V and J ends, which lost 1 base and 1 base, there was a span of 14 bases. The CDR3 contains 17 residues. CDR1 is SGHDN, CDR2 FVKESK, per germline.

The count of this clone is one. The chain uses TRBV6-5 and TRBJ1-2; D is unclear. Germline V gene lookup returns CDR1 MNHEY and CDR2 SVGAGI. The CDR3 sequence is 15 residues long. Trimming removed 0 bases at V and 0 bases at J, with 8 bases between. CDR3 sequence (DNA): TGTGCCAGCAGTTACTCTTCGGGTTCTAACTATGGCTACACCTTC. Translation gives CASSYSSGSNYGYTF.

The chain uses TRBV5-8 and TRBJ2-5, with 10 bases lining up with TRBD1. Germline CDR1 and CDR2: SGHTS and YDEGEE. V was pared by 8 bases and J by 4 bases, with 5 bases of the junction left unmatched. The CDR3 is made up of 13 amino acids. CDR3 in DNA: TGTGCCAGGCGGGACAGGGGAGTAGAGACCCAGTACTTC. Amino acid sequence: CARRDRGVETQYF.

The chain has TRBV19 and TRBJ1-4, with 9 positions matching TRBD1. The germline CDR1 and CDR2 sequences are LNHDA and SQIVND (reference sequence). V was clipped by 6 bases and J by 4 bases; unmatched bases: 9. The CDR3 loop spans 16 amino acids. CDR3 nucleotides: TGTGCCAGTAGCCACGGACAGGGGCGCTTTAATGAAAAACTGTTTTTT. Translation gives CASSHGQGRFNEKLFF.